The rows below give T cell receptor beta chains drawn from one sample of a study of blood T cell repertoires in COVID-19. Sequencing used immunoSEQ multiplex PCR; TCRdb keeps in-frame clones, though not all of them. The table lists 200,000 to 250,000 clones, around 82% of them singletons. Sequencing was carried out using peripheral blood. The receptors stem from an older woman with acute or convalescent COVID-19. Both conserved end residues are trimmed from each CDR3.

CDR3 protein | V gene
ASSLGGGGNTDTQY | TRBV28
ASSSGTGVYEQY | TRBV7-8
AWDSQGAEGEKLF | TRBV30
ATAGPYGYT | TRBV27
ASTSKGLAGSYEQY | TRBV19
ASSQTRTGEETQY | TRBV4-1
ASSVGQGAFNEQF | TRBV5-4
ASSLGLSSYEQY | TRBV5-1
ASSLTGVHEKLF | TRBV5-1
ASSRLAGNTGELF | TRBV3-1/TRBV3-2
ASRLERLAGSSYEQY | TRBV12-2
ASTARGTPYEQY | TRBV19
ASSPRQLTSGRAYEQF | TRBV27
ASSATTGPGGYT | TRBV5-1
ASSFLGAGTEAF | TRBV27
ASSLTAGQNIQY | TRBV5-1
ASSSWTRGEQY | TRBV27
ASSLVPRTSGSRGEQY | TRBV4-2
ASSPSTGGYGYT | TRBV6-6
ASSSPTSGVNEQY | TRBV5-4
ASSGTSLIHEQY | TRBV28
ASGVAETNEQF | TRBV6-5
ASSLVPGSSYEQY | TRBV5-1
ASSMEGASEKLF | TRBV19
ASSQEGGLAGGWGRNEQF | TRBV4-1
ASSRLGVAGVTGELF | TRBV4-1
ASSPLTSGGTDTQY | TRBV18
ASSPQGADEAF | TRBV5-4
ASSPEFWTSGRNTGELF | TRBV18
ASSLSRGLYEETQY | TRBV28
ASSGTGAPNTEAF | TRBV9
ATSSREGPSGTEAF | TRBV15
ASSLSLSRSYNEQF | TRBV28
ASSPTPRETQY | TRBV7-2
ASSLQGTNYGYT | TRBV5-4
ASSSGLAGGTDTQY | TRBV5-1
ASSQSIGPAGETQY | TRBV23-1
ASSQGFAGRAGELF | TRBV4-2
ASTGQGVAATEAF | TRBV5-1
ASRGATGTSGSLEQF | TRBV5-1
ASSLDRGTGELF | TRBV7-9
ASSNPGVADTQY | TRBV5-1
ASSPGTTPGDGPQH | TRBV18
ASSEQGRGTEAF | TRBV6-1
ASSSFDNEQF | TRBV5-6
ASSSRTTLNTEAF | TRBV11-2
RVGPGRAGSNTGELF | TRBV29-1
ASSQGSKISGNTIY | TRBV13
ASSTGTSGTVDNEQF | TRBV9
ASSESTGGVYEQY | TRBV25-1
ASSLQGSKNNSPLH | TRBV7-9
ASSRQGQNTEAF | TRBV7-2
ATSDPGGGSYNEQF | TRBV24-1
ASSAGSGANVLT | TRBV10-1